This section outlines one TCR beta chain sequence together with its context. V shed 6 bases and J shed 5 bases, with 17 bases lying between them. The CDR3 spans 15 residues. The germline gives CDR1 LNHDA, CDR2 SQIVND (reference sequence). The data stem from a study of blood T cell repertoires in COVID-19. Study-level information: Samples of COVID-19 (acute and convalescent) were obtained from the United States, Italy and Spain. PBMCs, B-cell-depleted T cells, or T cells were the source of the cDNA or gDNA that made up the material.

The authors' processing: Quantification of nucleated cells was approximated via reference gene primer amplification. Using immunoSEQ multiplex PCR, the repertoire was profiled, and TCRdb retains in-frame clones only, with some absent. The V and J calls and clone size come from that table; D and trimming were worked out from the DNA. Of 310,000 or so clones in the sample, roughly 87% were seen once. The chain uses TRBV19 and TRBJ2-1; maybe TRBD2 (5 bases). This sequence originates from a young man with COVID-19, enrolled during active disease. The specimen sequenced was peripheral blood. CDR3: CASRIKARADNEQFF. The CDR3 nucleotides read TGTGCCAGTAGGATCAAAGCGAGGGCCGACAATGAGCAGTTCTTC.